Reported below is one T cell receptor beta chain. This entry is derived from a study of cytomegalovirus exposure and HLA in healthy donors. At the level of the study: For the approximately 410 genotyped donors, roughly 80% fell within the Caucasian-associated ancestry cluster.

In the PCR, 60 Vbeta and 13 Jbeta primers were used. Profiling relied on immunoSEQ multiplex PCR, and the TCRdb table lists in-frame clones only, not all of them. The repertoire holds 100,000 to 150,000 clones, around 8.5% seen once, with around 5.5% in the top ten. Sequenced sample: PBMCs. The sequence was obtained from a man in his forties in good health and CMV-seronegative.

The CDR3 region is CASSETDRTYYGYTF. CDR3 sequence (DNA): TGTGCCAGCAGTGAAACCGACAGGACCTACTATGGCTACACCTTC. The chain couples TRBV6-1 to TRBJ1-2; TRBD1 might be the D (6 bases). Looked up from germline, CDR1 is MNHNS and CDR2 is SASEGT. V lost 2 bases to trimming and J lost 3 bases, with 13 bases between them. CDR3 length equals 15 residues.